This T cell receptor (beta chain) originates from a study of T cell changes during pregnancy in multiple sclerosis. CDR1 is SGHTA and CDR2 is FQGNSA in the germline V gene. This CDR3 comprises 13 residues. Trimming cost V 5 bases and J 4 bases, with 11 bases left between them. TCRdb's table, derived via immunoSEQ multiplex PCR, lists solely in-frame clones and lacks some. The table lists 68,000 or so clones, 91% of them singletons. The TCR was taken from a female donor with multiple sclerosis, enrolled in a pregnancy study. This specimen consisted of peripheral blood, obtained in the second trimester of pregnancy. This chain uses TRBV7-2 with TRBJ2-5; a possible D gene is TRBD2 (5 bases). For the CDR3, the DNA is TGTGCCAGCAGCCCCGGGATGGGAGAGACCCAGTACTTC. This gives the protein CASSPGMGETQYF.